The clone carrying this TCR beta chain was detected only a few times. What it binds is unknown. The sample is drawn from a study of cytomegalovirus exposure and HLA in healthy donors. General study results and limits: The TCR clusters that emerged in the first cohort tended, a later analysis found, to co-occur in the approximately 130 validation repertoires. Confirmation in vitro established that a few CMV-associated chains were specific for CMV antigens. The study flagged roughly 150 TCR beta chains as cytomegalovirus-associated. Some public TCRs appeared in many individuals, while most sequences were rare.

The CDR3 is 14 residues long. The germline CDR1 and CDR2 sequences are MNHEY and SMNVEV (reference sequence). The junction had 9 bases not matched to a gene; V was cut back by 6 bases and J by 6 bases. Some clones are missing from TCRdb's copy, which holds only in-frame ones; the method was immunoSEQ multiplex PCR. The table includes about 240,000 clones, 70% to 90% detected once. The V gene is TRBV27, the J gene TRBJ1-2, with 8 bases lining up with TRBD1. This clonotype originated in a woman aged 25 to 39 in good health and CMV-seropositive. The sequenced material came from PBMCs. Here the CDR3 DNA reads TGTGCCAGCAGCCTTCCAGGGGGCCGGGATGGCTACACCTTC. Translated: CASSLPGGRDGYTF.